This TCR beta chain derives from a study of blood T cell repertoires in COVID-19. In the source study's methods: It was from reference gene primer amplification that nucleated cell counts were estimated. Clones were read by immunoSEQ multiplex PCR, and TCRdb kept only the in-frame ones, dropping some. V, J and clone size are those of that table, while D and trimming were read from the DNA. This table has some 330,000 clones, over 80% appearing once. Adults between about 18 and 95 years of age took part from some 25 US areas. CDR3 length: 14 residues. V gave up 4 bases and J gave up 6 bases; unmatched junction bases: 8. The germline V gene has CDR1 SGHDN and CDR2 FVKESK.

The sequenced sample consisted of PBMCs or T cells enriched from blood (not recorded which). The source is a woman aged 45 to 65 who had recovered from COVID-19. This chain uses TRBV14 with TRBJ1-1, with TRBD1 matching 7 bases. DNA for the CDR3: TGTGCCAGCAGCCCGGGACAGACTTTATCTGAAGCTTTCTTT. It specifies CASSPGQTLSEAFF.